The rows below give T cell receptor beta chains drawn from one sample of a study of siplizumab effects on memory and regulatory T cells. Libraries were prepared by immunoSEQ multiplex PCR; TCRdb keeps only in-frame clonotypes and omits some of them. The sample carries fewer than 85,000 clones, about 87% recorded once. What was sequenced was Tregs sorted from blood. The receptors derive from a human donor in good health. The conserved cysteine and the conserved F or W are not part of the CDR3 here.

j_gene	v_gene	CDR3aa
TRBJ2-7	TRBV5-1	ASSSGTPSYEQY
TRBJ2-7	TRBV27	ASSLWTGGSNEQY
TRBJ2-3	TRBV27	ASSSPIPTDTQY
TRBJ2-3	TRBV18	ASSPPRGSGETKRGTDTQY
TRBJ2-4	TRBV10-1	ASIATPGPISSSQY
TRBJ1-5	TRBV28	ASSVYRGSGNQPQH
TRBJ2-5	TRBV5-1	ASSLARLGQETQY
TRBJ2-2	TRBV4-2	ASSQYSGTSGGAGGELF
TRBJ1-6	TRBV19	ASSIRSRDSNSPLH
TRBJ1-5	TRBV5-4	ASSLDGGSQPQH
TRBJ1-1	TRBV23-1	ASTKAGPPRRNTEAF
TRBJ1-5	TRBV6-6	ASSPTGVSQPQH
TRBJ1-2	TRBV5-5	ASSLGSGTGGREGYT
TRBJ2-7	TRBV5-6	ASSKLGQGNSYEQY
TRBJ2-7	TRBV6-1	ASSRSGTSAYEQY
TRBJ2-7	TRBV18	ASSPGGLYEQY
TRBJ1-2	TRBV6-5	ASRYGTDFGYT
TRBJ1-3	TRBV29-1	SVLNSGNTIY
TRBJ2-3	TRBV6-5	ASRQGLAGGDTQY
TRBJ2-5	TRBV10-1	ASSERGAQETQY
TRBJ2-1	TRBV6-6	ASQLGTTDEQF
TRBJ2-1	TRBV15	AIRDRNNNEQF
TRBJ1-2	TRBV5-1	ASSSGQSYGYT
TRBJ1-1	TRBV29-1	SVEMRDRGSEAF
TRBJ2-7	TRBV18	ASSPQGMEQY
TRBJ1-2	TRBV14	ASSARTDYGYT
TRBJ1-2	TRBV6-5	ANSYSIGGGYGYT
TRBJ2-5	TRBV19	ASSIQETQY
TRBJ2-7	TRBV5-1	ASDKAGHIRYEQY